This T cell receptor (beta chain) derives from a study of T cell responses to AZD1222 COVID-19 vaccine. The V end was cut by 10 bases, the J end by 2 bases, with 15 bases between. In germline, CDR1 is MDHEN, CDR2 SYDVKM. CDR3 size: 15 residues. Data came from immunoSEQ multiplex PCR; TCRdb stores just in-frame clones and leaves some out. The sample includes more than 95,000 clones, approximately 88% seen only once; the top ten take approximately 9%. This specimen was peripheral blood, taken on day 0 of AZD1222 vaccination. The receptor comes from an adult in good health. The chain is built from TRBV28 and TRBJ2-6, with D hard to call. The CDR3 DNA reads as TGTGCCACCTGTAGTCATTCTACTGGGGCCAACGTCCTGACTTTC. This sequence encodes CATCSHSTGANVLTF.